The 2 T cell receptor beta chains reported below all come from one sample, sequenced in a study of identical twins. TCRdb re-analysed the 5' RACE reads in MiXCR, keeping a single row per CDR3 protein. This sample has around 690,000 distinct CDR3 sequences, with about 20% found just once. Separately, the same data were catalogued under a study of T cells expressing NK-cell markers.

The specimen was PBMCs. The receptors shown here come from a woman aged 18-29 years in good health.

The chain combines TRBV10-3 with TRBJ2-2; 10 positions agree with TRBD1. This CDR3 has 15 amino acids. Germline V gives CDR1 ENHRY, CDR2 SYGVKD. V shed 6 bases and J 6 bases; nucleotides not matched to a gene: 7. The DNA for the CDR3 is TGTGCCATCAGCCCCGGGACAGGGGCCTCCGGGGAGCTGTTTTTT. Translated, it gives CAISPGTGASGELFF.

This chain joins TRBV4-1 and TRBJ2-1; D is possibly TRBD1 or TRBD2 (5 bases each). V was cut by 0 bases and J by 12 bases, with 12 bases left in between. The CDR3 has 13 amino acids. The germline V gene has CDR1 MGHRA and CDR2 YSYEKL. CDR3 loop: CASSQDGTRGQFF. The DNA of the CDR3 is TGCGCCAGCAGCCAAGATGGGACCCGGGGGCAGTTCTTC.